The 8 T cell receptor beta chains below were found in one sample sequenced in a study of blood T cell repertoires in COVID-19. Data came from immunoSEQ multiplex PCR; TCRdb stores just in-frame clones and leaves some out. The repertoire holds roughly 200,000 clones, with roughly nine tenths as singletons. The material sequenced was PBMCs or T cells enriched from blood (not recorded which). Source of these receptors: a woman aged 40 to 50 with acute COVID-19.

This clone was observed a few times. The chain carries TRBV6-2 or TRBV6-3 and TRBJ1-2; tentative D call: TRBD1 (5 bases). The CDR3 covers 14 residues. CDR1 is MNHEY, CDR2 SVGEGT, per germline. Trimming stripped 5 bases from V and 0 bases from J, with 10 bases between. CDR3 in DNA: TGTGCCAGCAGTCCGACAGCAGCTAACTATGGCTACACCTTC. Translated, it gives CASSPTAANYGYTF.

This sequence joins TRBV27 and TRBJ1-4; D perhaps matches TRBD1 (6 bases). Trimming pared 4 bases from V and 5 bases from J, leaving 14 bases between. Germline lookup yields CDR1 MNHEY and CDR2 SMNVEV (reference sequence). The CDR3 consists of 15 residues. The CDR3 DNA is TGTGCCAGCAGTTCGTTCAGGGGCGGGAATGAAAAACTGTTTTTT. It is translated as CASSSFRGGNEKLFF. The full variable domain, in which reference TRBV27 and TRBJ1-4 provide the parts outside the CDR3, is EAQVTQNPRYLITVTGKKLTVTCSQNMNHEYMSWYRQDPGLGLRQIYYSMNVEVTDKGDVPEGYKVSRKEKRNFPLILESPSPNQTSLYFCASSSFRGGNEKLFFGSGTQLSVL.

This clone was recorded only once. This chain connects TRBV19 to TRBJ1-1; TRBD1 matches at 9 bases. Germline CDR1 and CDR2: LNHDA and SQIVND (reference sequence). This CDR3 is built from 15 residues. With V trimmed by 5 bases and J by 4 bases, 8 bases remained unmatched. CDR3 loop: CASSSRTGARTEAFF. The CDR3, as DNA: TGTGCCAGTAGTTCACGGACAGGGGCTCGCACTGAAGCTTTCTTT.

Only a few counts were recorded for this clone. V usage is TRBV2 and J usage is TRBJ1-2; 10 nucleotides align to TRBD1. Germline lookup yields CDR1 SNHLY and CDR2 FYNNEI. The J segment lost 2 bases and the V segment lost 8 bases, leaving 8 bases of the junction unmatched. The CDR3 is 15 residues long. CDR3 in DNA: TGTGCCAGCTATGCCGGGACAGGGGAGAACTATGGCTACACCTTC. Translated: CASYAGTGENYGYTF.

The chain couples TRBV4-1 to TRBJ1-2; D possibly corresponds to TRBD1 (5 bases). This CDR3 has 17 residues. V was trimmed by 4 bases and J by 4 bases, leaving 22 bases between them. Germline assignment: CDR1 MGHRA and CDR2 YSYEKL. CDR3 in amino acids: CASSPSRAGFSGYGYTF. In DNA form, the CDR3 reads TGCGCCAGCAGCCCCTCTCGGGCAGGGTTTTCTGGCTATGGCTACACCTTC.

The chain carries TRBV27 and TRBJ1-4, with TRBD1 matching over 8 bases. V lost 5 bases and J lost 8; bases outside the gene matches: 7. The CDR3 loop spans 14 amino acids. The V gene's germline CDR1 is MNHEY and CDR2 SMNVEV (reference sequence). CDR3 loop: CASSPGQGWEKLFF. The DNA of the CDR3 is TGTGCCAGCAGTCCCGGACAGGGATGGGAAAAACTGTTTTTT.

CDR3 in amino acids: CASRALAGTDTQYF. The DNA for the CDR3 is TGCGCCAGCAGAGCACTAGCGGGCACAGATACGCAGTATTTT. V is TRBV10-2 and J is TRBJ2-3; the match to TRBD2 covers 8 bases. J gave up 1 base and V 6 bases, and 3 bases lay outside the gene matches. CDR3 length: 14 residues. CDR1 and CDR2 from the germline V gene are WSHSY and SAAADI.

This clone was counted a single time. The DNA for the CDR3 is TGTGCCAGCAGCCCGGACTTAAGTAGGACCCAGTACTTC. Translated: CASSPDLSRTQYF. This sequence joins TRBV28 and TRBJ2-5, with D tentatively TRBD2 (5 bases). The CDR3 sequence is 13 residues long. V gave up 6 bases and J gave up 7 bases, with 15 bases separating them. In germline, CDR1 is MDHEN, CDR2 SYDVKM.